These 8 T cell receptor beta chains were sequenced from one sample in a study of blood T cell repertoires in COVID-19. Data came from immunoSEQ multiplex PCR; TCRdb stores just in-frame clones and leaves some out. The sample contains 250,000 to 350,000 clones, 75% to 95% of which appear only once. The source material was PBMCs or T cells enriched from blood (not recorded which). These receptors originate from a woman aged 30 to 39 who had recovered from COVID-19.

The count of this clone is one. This rearrangement joins TRBV6-2 or TRBV6-3 to TRBJ2-7; possible D gene TRBD2, 5 bases. This CDR3 is 13 amino acids long. V dropped 5 bases and J dropped 3 bases, with 11 bases sitting between them. Germline V gives CDR1 MNHEY, CDR2 SVGEGT. The CDR3 DNA reads as TGTGCCAGCAGTAGAGGGTCCAACTACGAGCAGTACTTC. It specifies CASSRGSNYEQYF.

The rearrangement links TRBV6-2 or TRBV6-3 to TRBJ2-7; 11 bases are a match to TRBD2. Trimming cost V 5 bases and J 0 bases; bases outside gene matches: 3. Germline V lookup: CDR1 MNHEY, CDR2 SVGEGT. The CDR3 length is 15 residues. In nucleotides, the CDR3 is TGTGCCAGCAGTCTAGCGGGAGGCGTCTCCTACGAGCAGTACTTC. It yields the protein CASSLAGGVSYEQYF.

The chain recombines TRBV5-1 with TRBJ1-4, with TRBD1 as a possible D gene (5 bases). Trimming pared 3 bases from V and 1 base from J, leaving 13 bases between. The CDR3 extends over 16 amino acids. Germline V gene data show CDR1 as SGHRS and CDR2 as YFSETQ. CDR3 loop: CASSSSGPRTNEKLFF. CDR3 in DNA: TGCGCCAGCAGCTCCTCAGGGCCCAGAACTAATGAAAAACTGTTTTTT.

This sequence joins TRBV19 and TRBJ1-3; D unclear. CDR1 is LNHDA, CDR2 SQIVND, per germline (reference sequence). CDR3 length equals 15 residues. Trimming pared 3 bases from V and 0 bases from J, leaving 9 bases between. CDR3 DNA sequence: TGTGCCAGTAGTATTCATGGCACCTCTGGAAACACCATATATTTT. Translating it yields CASSIHGTSGNTIYF.

This chain uses TRBV5-1 with TRBJ2-3; no clear D. The CDR3 contains 14 residues. The V end was cut by 1 base, the J end by 2 bases, with 8 bases between. CDR1 is SGHRS, CDR2 YFSETQ, per germline. Here the CDR3 DNA reads TGCGCCAGCAGCTTGTCAATCATCACAGATACGCAGTATTTT. It encodes CASSLSIITDTQYF.

V gene TRBV20-1 combines with J gene TRBJ1-2; 8 positions agree with TRBD1. CDR3 size: 11 residues. Germline values: CDR1 DFQATT, CDR2 SNEGSKA (reference sequence). The junction had 0 bases not matched to a gene; V was cut back by 3 bases and J by 6 bases. The CDR3 region has the DNA TGCAGTGCTAGGACAGGGGATGGCTACACCTTC. Translated, it gives CSARTGDGYTF.

The CDR3 sequence: CASSGDAGLQETQYF. The CDR3 DNA reads TGTGCCAGCAGCGGGGACGCGGGACTCCAAGAGACCCAGTACTTC. This chain joins TRBV5-4 and TRBJ2-5; tentative D call: TRBD2 (6 bases). The V gene's germline CDR1 is SGHNT and CDR2 YYREEE (reference sequence). The CDR3 length is 15 residues. The V and J ends lost 4 bases and 1 base respectively, with 14 bases between them.

V usage is TRBV3-1 (or the pseudogene TRBV3-2) and J usage is TRBJ2-7; 14 bases agree with TRBD2. Germline trimming cut 3 bases from V and 7 bases from J; bases unmatched to any gene: 11. This CDR3 contains 17 residues. CDR1 is LGHDT, CDR2 YNNKEL, per germline (reference sequence). The CDR3 DNA is TGTGCCAGCAGCCATGAGTCCGGGACTAGCGGGAGTCTGGAGCAGTACTTC. Translated, it gives CASSHESGTSGSLEQYF.